This entry concerns a single TCR beta chain. Profiled with immunoSEQ multiplex PCR; TCRdb holds only in-frame clones, not every one. The sample includes approximately 280,000 clones, around 90% of them seen just once. This entry is derived from a study of blood T cell repertoires in COVID-19. In germline, CDR1 is KGHSH, CDR2 LQKENI. The ends lost 3 bases at V and 4 bases at J; junction bases unmatched: 5. The CDR3 spans 14 residues. Material: peripheral blood. This receptor was obtained from a woman aged 25 to 39 with COVID-19, enrolled during active disease. The chain combines TRBV18 with TRBJ1-2; 7 positions agree with TRBD1. The CDR3 sequence: CASSPPGQFYGYTF. The CDR3 region has the DNA TGTGCCAGCTCACCCCCGGGACAGTTCTATGGCTACACCTTC. The complete variable domain, with remaining parts taken from reference TRBV18 and TRBJ1-2, reads NAGVMQNPRHLVRRRGQEARLRCSPMKGHSHVYWYRQLPEEGLKFMVYLQKENIIDESGMPKERFSAEFPKEGPSILRIQQVVRGDSAAYFCASSPPGQFYGYTFGSGTRLTVV.